Below are 30 T cell receptor beta chains sequenced from a single sample in a study of Ad26.COV2.S vaccination and SARS-CoV-2 variants. The treatment denotes: around 19 received Ad26.COV2.S at low or high dose, single or two shots; five or six received placebo; per-sample allocation not given. Sampling was performed 63 days after the first vaccine or placebo injection. Generated by immunoSEQ multiplex PCR, the TCRdb table keeps only in-frame clones and is missing some. The sample shows about 370,000 clones, 75% to 90% of them seen only once. Here the sequenced sample was peripheral blood, taken in a trial of Ad26.COV2.S vaccine versus placebo. These receptors originate from a person between 18 and 65 years old who received the Ad26.COV2.S COVID-19 vaccine or a placebo.

The V gene is TRBV29-1, the J gene TRBJ2-5; D not certain. Germline V gene lookup returns CDR1 SQVTM and CDR2 ANQGSEA. Between the trimmed V and J ends, which lost 6 bases and 5 bases, there was a span of 10 bases. The CDR3 consists of 11 residues. In DNA form, the CDR3 reads TGCAGCGTCGTCAATTTGGAGACCCAGTACTTC. Protein: CSVVNLETQYF.

This clone appeared a single time. V is TRBV12-2 and J is TRBJ1-5; TRBD1 is the table's D call and was not checked against the DNA. TRBV12-2 counts as a pseudogene. The CDR3 is made up of 21 amino acids. Here the CDR3 reads CASRLTRAEIQGPIGNQPQHF. The CDR3 DNA reads as TGTGCAAGTCGCTTAACACGGGCCGAGATACAGGGTCCGATAGGCAATCAGCCCCAGCATTTT.

The chain has TRBV2 and TRBJ1-1; 8 nucleotides agree with TRBD1. CDR1 SNHLY and CDR2 FYNNEI come from the germline V gene. The CDR3 runs to 12 residues. The junction had 4 bases not matched to a gene; V was cut back by 7 bases and J by 6 bases. As DNA, the CDR3 is TGTGCCAGCAAAGGACAGGGCCCTGAAGCTTTCTTT. Amino acids: CASKGQGPEAFF.

The CDR3 is CASSSDRTPNTGELFF. In nucleotides, the CDR3 is TGTGCCAGCAGCTCGGACAGGACCCCGAACACCGGGGAGCTGTTTTTT. The gene calls are TRBV7-9 and TRBJ2-2; 7 nucleotides match TRBD1. CDR3 length: 16 residues. Germline CDR1 and CDR2: SEHNR and FQNEAQ (reference sequence). V shed 4 bases and J 0 bases; nucleotides not matched to a gene: 5.

The chain has TRBV5-6 and TRBJ1-2; perhaps TRBD1 as D (6 bases). The V gene's germline CDR1 is SGHDT and CDR2 YYEEEE. V lost 3 bases and J 8 bases, leaving 14 bases between the germline ends. The CDR3 contains 13 residues. CDR3 sequence (DNA): TGTGCCAGCAGCTCCGGGGGGGCGGGCGGCTACACCTTC. It yields the protein CASSSGGAGGYTF.

This chain links TRBV24-1 with TRBJ2-2, with a weak D call TRBD1 (5 bases). V lost 12 bases and J lost 5, with 18 bases in between. The CDR3 totals 14 residues. Germline V CDR1 and CDR2: KGHDR, SFDVKD. The CDR3 bases are TGTGCCCTACCACTCCAGGGAACGACCGGGGAGCTGTTTTTT. As protein: CALPLQGTTGELFF.

This clone was observed a handful of times. The chain employs TRBV6-5 and TRBJ1-6; 7 nucleotides agree with TRBD1. Trimming cost V 4 bases and J 8 bases; bases outside gene matches: 11. CDR3 length equals 16 residues. The germline V gene has CDR1 MNHEY and CDR2 SVGAGI. The CDR3 spells CASSSATGTVHSPLHF. The DNA for the CDR3 is TGTGCCAGCAGTTCCGCCACCGGGACAGTCCATTCACCCCTCCACTTT.

The CDR3 DNA reads TGTGCCAGCTCTGGGCTTGGAAACACCATATATTTT. Protein sequence: CASSGLGNTIYF. The chain is built from TRBV18 and TRBJ1-3; D gene ambiguous. Trimming stripped 6 bases from V and 3 bases from J, with 6 bases between. The CDR3 runs to 12 residues. Looked up from germline, CDR1 is KGHSH and CDR2 is LQKENI.

The CDR3 reads CASSQVLGVGAFF. The DNA for the CDR3 is TGCGCCAGCAGCCAAGTTCTTGGGGTAGGTGCTTTCTTT. The V and J genes are TRBV4-3 and TRBJ1-1; no reliable D call. Trimming stripped 1 base from V and 11 bases from J, with 14 bases between. Per the germline V gene, CDR1 is LGHNA and CDR2 is YSLEER. CDR3 length: 13 residues.

In nucleotides, the CDR3 is TGCGCCAGCAGCCAAGATCCGGGGGCCAGTGGTGAAAAACTGTTTTTT. Translating it yields CASSQDPGASGEKLFF. V usage is TRBV4-1 and J usage is TRBJ1-4; weak D call: TRBD1 (6 bases). This CDR3 spans 16 amino acids. CDR1 is MGHRA, CDR2 YSYEKL, per germline. Trimming stripped 0 bases from V and 7 bases from J, with 15 bases between.

This clone has only a few counts. This chain joins TRBV27 and TRBJ1-5; tentatively, D is TRBD1 (6 bases). The CDR3 covers 14 residues. V dropped 5 bases and J dropped 2 bases, with 10 bases sitting between them. Per germline, CDR1 MNHEY and CDR2 SMNVEV (reference sequence). The DNA of the CDR3 is TGTGCCAGCAGTGGGCACAGGGGCAATCAGCCCCAGCATTTT. The encoded protein is CASSGHRGNQPQHF.

This rearrangement joins TRBV6-5 to TRBJ1-1; 11 bases fit TRBD1. Per the germline V gene, CDR1 is MNHEY and CDR2 is SVGAGI. The CDR3 length is 14 residues. The ends lost 7 bases at V and 1 base at J; junction bases unmatched: 2. The CDR3 DNA reads as TGTGCCAGCAATGGACAGGGGGCGAACACTGAAGCTTTCTTT. It specifies CASNGQGANTEAFF.

This chain joins TRBV18 and TRBJ2-1; 8 nucleotides line up with TRBD2. Germline values: CDR1 KGHSH, CDR2 LQKENI. V lost 3 bases, J lost 4 bases, and 5 bases stayed unmatched. The CDR3 has 15 amino acids. The CDR3 DNA reads TGTGCCAGCTCACCGGTACTAGCGGAGTACAATGAGCAGTTCTTC. Its translation is CASSPVLAEYNEQFF. Variable domain in full (rest from reference TRBV18 and TRBJ2-1): NAGVMQNPRHLVRRRGQEARLRCSPMKGHSHVYWYRQLPEEGLKFMVYLQKENIIDESGMPKERFSAEFPKEGPSILRIQQVVRGDSAAYFCASSPVLAEYNEQFFGPGTRLTVL.

The genes are TRBV11-3 and TRBJ2-3; D is possibly TRBD1 or TRBD2 (5 bases each). V lost 5 bases and J lost 1, with 7 bases in between. Looked up from germline, CDR1 is SGHNT and CDR2 is YENEEA. CDR3 length: 13 residues. CDR3 sequence: CASSGGRTDTQYF. CDR3 in DNA: TGTGCCAGCAGCGGGGGACGCACAGATACGCAGTATTTT.

This chain uses TRBV11-2 with TRBJ2-5; D is possibly TRBD1 or TRBD2 (6 bases each). The V gene lost 2 bases and the J gene lost 5 bases, with 9 bases spanning the gap. There are 13 residues in the CDR3. Germline V gene lookup returns CDR1 SGHAT and CDR2 FQNNGV. CDR3 region: CASSLWGAETQYF. CDR3 DNA sequence: TGTGCCAGCAGCTTATGGGGGGCCGAGACCCAGTACTTC.

There are a few counts of this clone. V usage is TRBV7-2 and J usage is TRBJ1-6, with 7 positions matching TRBD1. Germline V gene sequence: CDR1 SGHTA, CDR2 FQGNSA. This CDR3 is built from 16 residues. The trim removed 1 base at V and 10 bases at J, leaving 10 bases unmatched. DNA of the CDR3: TGTGCCAGCAGCTTAGGGACAGGCTTGTACCTCTCACCCCTCCACTTT. Translated, it gives CASSLGTGLYLSPLHF. The complete variable domain, with remaining parts taken from reference TRBV7-2 and TRBJ1-6, reads GAGVSQSPSNKVTEKGKDVELRCDPISGHTALYWYRQSLGQGLEFLIYFQGNSAPDKSGLPSDRFSAERTGGSVSTLTIQRTQQEDSAVYLCASSLGTGLYLSPLHFGNGTRLTVT.

This clone was detected only a few times. The V and J genes are TRBV30 and TRBJ2-2, with 10 bases aligning to TRBD1. Trimming removed 7 bases from V and 7 bases from J; junction bases left unmatched: 9. The CDR3 covers 14 residues. CDR1 is GTSNPN and CDR2 is SVGIG in the germline V gene (reference sequence). The CDR3 sequence: CAYPGTGDVGELFF. The DNA of the CDR3 is TGTGCCTACCCCGGGACAGGGGATGTCGGGGAGCTGTTTTTT.

This clone was recorded only once. The chain employs TRBV2 and TRBJ1-1; D is ambiguous. The CDR3 runs to 17 residues. CDR1 and CDR2 from the germline V gene are SNHLY and FYNNEI. V was trimmed by 4 bases and J by 1 base, leaving 19 bases between them. The CDR3 reads CASSVSWGRLSNTEAFF. CDR3 DNA: TGTGCCAGCAGTGTATCCTGGGGAAGGCTTTCGAACACTGAAGCTTTCTTT.

This chain links TRBV2 with TRBJ1-2; unclear D gene. This CDR3 region has 13 residues. The V end lost 6 bases, the J end lost 1 base, and 9 bases lay between the germline ends. Germline V gene lookup returns CDR1 SNHLY and CDR2 FYNNEI. For the CDR3, the DNA is TGTGCCAGCAGGACGGGGAATAACTATGGCTACACCTTC. Its protein is CASRTGNNYGYTF.

This chain uses TRBV24-1 with TRBJ2-3; 8 nucleotides match TRBD1. Trimming took 10 bases from V and 1 from J; bases not matched to a gene: 6. The CDR3 is 14 residues long. Germline CDR1 and CDR2: KGHDR and SFDVKD. This CDR3 reads CATPQGVCTDTQYF. CDR3 sequence (DNA): TGTGCCACGCCACAGGGGGTTTGCACAGATACGCAGTATTTT.

The chain recombines TRBV9 with TRBJ2-7; D possibly corresponds to TRBD1 (5 bases). Per germline, CDR1 SGDLS and CDR2 YYNGEE. This CDR3 has 15 residues. V shed 0 bases and J shed 0 bases, with 10 bases lying between them. CDR3 in DNA: TGTGCCAGCAGCGTAGGGATGGACAACTCCTACGAGCAGTACTTC. It is translated as CASSVGMDNSYEQYF.

This chain links TRBV6-1 with TRBJ2-4; D might be TRBD2 (5 bases). CDR1 and CDR2 from the germline V gene are MNHNS and SASEGT. The CDR3 has 13 residues. Deletions cut 2 bases from V and 9 bases from J, with 11 bases between. CDR3: CASSEQLEGIQYF. The CDR3 nucleotides read TGTGCCAGCAGTGAACAACTAGAAGGCATTCAGTACTTC.

V and J are TRBV12-2 and TRBJ2-1; the table's D call, TRBD1, was not checked against the DNA. TRBV12-2 is a pseudogene. This CDR3 has 21 residues. CDR3 coding DNA: TGTGCAAGTCGCTTAGTGATCCGGGACAGGGAGTGTCCGTGTGATTACAATGAGCAGTTCTTC. It is translated as CASRLVIRDRECPCDYNEQFF.

V gene TRBV2 combines with J gene TRBJ2-7; 9 nucleotides line up with TRBD1. The V gene's germline CDR1 is SNHLY and CDR2 FYNNEI. Losses at the gene ends were 8 bases for V and 0 bases for J; bases not matched to a gene: 5. The CDR3 loop spans 14 amino acids. The CDR3, as DNA: TGTGCCAGCCTAAGGGACAGGGCCTCCTACGAGCAGTACTTC. Amino acid sequence: CASLRDRASYEQYF.

This chain joins TRBV18 and TRBJ1-2, with D hard to call. CDR1 is KGHSH, CDR2 LQKENI, per germline. V shed 1 base and J shed 6 bases, with 15 bases lying between them. This CDR3 region has 15 residues. This CDR3 is CASSPRADREDGYTF. The CDR3, as DNA: TGTGCCAGCTCACCACGGGCAGATCGGGAGGATGGCTACACCTTC.

This clone has a handful of counts. V and J are TRBV9 and TRBJ1-2, with D unresolved. This CDR3 is 15 amino acids long. Germline V gene sequence: CDR1 SGDLS, CDR2 YYNGEE. V lost 0 bases and J lost 4, with 13 bases in between. CDR3 protein: CASSVVGSAPYGYTF. CDR3 nucleotide sequence: TGTGCCAGCAGCGTAGTTGGGTCAGCACCCTATGGCTACACCTTC. Full variable domain (missing parts from reference TRBV9 and TRBJ1-2): DSGVTQTPKHLITATGQRVTLRCSPRSGDLSVYWYQQSLDQGLQFLIQYYNGEERAKGNILERFSAQQFPDLHSELNLSSLELGDSALYFCASSVVGSAPYGYTFGSGTRLTVV.

This sequence joins TRBV4-3 and TRBJ1-5; no clear D gene. The CDR3 extends over 12 amino acids. Trimming took 3 bases from V and 9 from J, leaving 9 bases between them. The germline V gene has CDR1 LGHNA and CDR2 YSLEER. The CDR3 nucleotides are TGCGCCAGCAGCCAGCTCCTGTGGCCCCAGCATTTT. Translation gives CASSQLLWPQHF.

The chain carries TRBV7-9 and TRBJ1-6; no firm D call. This CDR3 has 19 residues. Trimming cost V 4 bases and J 0 bases, with 19 bases left between them. Per germline, CDR1 SEHNR and CDR2 FQNEAQ (reference sequence). The CDR3 loop is CASSSKAPLQSSYNSPLHF. CDR3 nucleotides: TGTGCCAGCAGCTCCAAGGCCCCTTTACAGAGCTCCTATAATTCACCCCTCCACTTT.

The CDR3 DNA reads TGCGCCAGCAGCCAAGATCCTCCGACAGGGGCCGCCTACGAGCAGTACTTC. Translated, it gives CASSQDPPTGAAYEQYF. V is TRBV4-1 and J is TRBJ2-7; TRBD1 matches 8 bases. Trimming took 0 bases from V and 2 from J; bases not matched to a gene: 9. The CDR3 consists of 17 residues. Looked up from germline, CDR1 is MGHRA and CDR2 is YSYEKL.

The V call is TRBV7-8, the J call TRBJ1-4; no reliable D call. Germline CDR1 SGHVS, CDR2 FQNEAQ. V was cut by 3 bases and J by 2 bases, with 10 bases left in between. CDR3 length equals 15 residues. The CDR3 reads CASSFRPGTNEKLFF. The CDR3 region has the DNA TGTGCCAGCAGCTTCAGGCCGGGGACTAATGAAAAACTGTTTTTT.